Below, 28 T cell receptor beta chains from the same sample are listed, as sequenced in a study of CD8+CD57+ T cells in acquired aplastic anemia. Patients included in sequencing had previously demonstrated CD8+CD57+ cell expansion by flow cytometry. The use of genomic DNA as template underpinned the TCR beta VDJ and CDR3 profiling. TCRdb ran MiXCR on the reads and lists one entry per CDR3 protein. The sample lists roughly 200,000 distinct CDR3 sequences, roughly 63% occurring once. Sequencing was performed on sorted CD4+, CD8+, or CD8+CD57+ T cells (not recorded which) from PBMCs. These TCRs come from a human donor with aplastic anemia.

V is TRBV20-1 and J is TRBJ1-2; D not certain. CDR3 length: 14 residues. The V gene's germline CDR1 is DFQATT and CDR2 SNEGSKA (reference sequence). Trimming stripped 1 base from V and 0 bases from J, with 9 bases between. CDR3 coding DNA: TGCAGTGCTAGAGTCCCGGGAGCTAACTATGGCTACACCTTC. Protein sequence: CSARVPGANYGYTF.

The chain joins TRBV9 to TRBJ1-1, with TRBD1 matching 8 bases. Per the germline V gene, CDR1 is SGDLS and CDR2 is YYNGEE. V lost 3 bases and J lost 5; bases outside the gene matches: 15. This CDR3 has 17 residues. In nucleotides, the CDR3 is TGTGCCAGCAGCGAGGAGGACAGGGAATGGATGGGAACTGAAGCTTTCTTT. This encodes CASSEEDREWMGTEAFF.

Concerning this clonotype: An end of the junction does not agree with germline; a read error may underlie this. The chain is built from TRBV4-1 and TRBJ2-7; the match to TRBD2 covers 11 bases. This CDR3 comprises 18 residues. Germline V gene lookup returns CDR1 MGHRA and CDR2 YSYEKL. Written as DNA, the CDR3 is TGTGCCAGCAGCCAAGATGAAACTAGCGGGGGAGACTCCTACGAGCAGTACTTC. It encodes CASSQDETSGGDSYEQYF.

This clonotype came up many times. At one end, the junction sequence differs from germline, possibly due to a read error. The V and J genes are TRBV5-1 and TRBJ1-1; tentatively, D is TRBD1 (5 bases). This CDR3 is built from 14 residues. In germline, CDR1 is SGHRS, CDR2 YFSETQ. The CDR3 DNA sequence: TGTGCCAGCAGTTCAGGGACCGCTAACACTGAAGCTTTCTTT. Amino acids: CASSSGTANTEAFF.

This clonotype was recorded only once. The J gene is TRBJ2-1, the V gene TRBV10-3, with D unclear. V lost 10 bases to trimming and J lost 5 bases, with 9 bases between them. The length of the CDR3 is 11 residues. CDR1 and CDR2 from the germline V gene are ENHRY and SYGVKD. The CDR3 bases are TGTGCCACTGGGATACACAATGAGCAGTTCTTC. Amino acid sequence: CATGIHNEQFF.

The chain uses TRBV7-9 and TRBJ2-3; D might be TRBD1 or TRBD2, each matching 6 bases. The germline gives CDR1 SEHNR, CDR2 FQNEAQ (reference sequence). This CDR3 spans 15 amino acids. Trimming pared 5 bases from V and 0 bases from J, leaving 12 bases between. CDR3 DNA: TGTGCCAGCAGCCTACTAGGGGGGAGCACAGATACGCAGTATTTT. Its translation: CASSLLGGSTDTQYF.

This clonotype appeared many times. The rearrangement links TRBV20-1 to TRBJ2-3, with D perhaps given as TRBD1 or TRBD2 (6 bases each). From germline, CDR1 is DFQATT and CDR2 SNEGSKA (reference sequence). The CDR3 is 16 residues long. V dropped 3 bases and J dropped 5 bases, with 21 bases sitting between them. CDR3 residues: CSASYLRGALLDTQYF. The CDR3 DNA reads as TGCAGTGCTAGTTATTTGAGGGGGGCTCTTTTAGATACGCAGTATTTT.

The chain employs TRBV11-2 and TRBJ2-1; 8 nucleotides align to TRBD1. V was clipped by 2 bases and J by 5 bases; unmatched bases: 2. Germline V lookup: CDR1 SGHAT, CDR2 FQNNGV. The CDR3 totals 14 residues. DNA for the CDR3: TGTGCCAGCAGCTTACGGACAGGGAACAATGAGCAGTTCTTC. Translated, it gives CASSLRTGNNEQFF.

The V and J genes are TRBV5-1 and TRBJ2-5, with no clear D. The germline V and J ends were trimmed by 0 bases and 3 bases, with 9 bases remaining between them. Germline CDR1 is SGHRS and CDR2 is YFSETQ. The CDR3 runs 14 residues. CDR3 amino acids: CASSLVGTEETQYF. The CDR3 region has the DNA TGCGCCAGCAGCTTGGTCGGTACCGAAGAGACCCAGTACTTC.

This clonotype was counted at least ten times. The chain recombines TRBV5-5 with TRBJ2-7; D is undetermined. The CDR3 covers 15 residues. CDR1 SGHKS and CDR2 YYEKEE come from the germline V gene (reference sequence). The ends were cut back, 2 bases at V and 3 bases at J, with 15 bases in the middle. As DNA, the CDR3 is TGTGCCAGCAGCTTATCATTGGGGTCGGACTACGAGCAGTACTTC. Translated, it gives CASSLSLGSDYEQYF.

Ten or more counts support this clonotype. This chain links TRBV24-1 with TRBJ2-7; D perhaps matches TRBD2 (5 bases). The CDR3 is 13 residues long. Germline loops: CDR1 KGHDR, CDR2 SFDVKD. V lost 4 bases to trimming and J lost 2 bases, with 8 bases between them. CDR3 coding DNA: TGTGCCACCAGTGACGGACTCCCCTACGAGCAGTACTTC. Amino acid sequence: CATSDGLPYEQYF.

The CDR3 DNA reads as TGCGCCAGCAGCCCGCAAGACGGGACCCAGTACTTC. Protein sequence: CASSPQDGTQYF. The gene calls are TRBV5-1 and TRBJ2-5; unclear D gene. From germline, CDR1 is SGHRS and CDR2 YFSETQ. V was pared by 4 bases and J by 7 bases, with 11 bases between. The CDR3 has 12 amino acids.

The table lists this clonotype with many counts. V is TRBV4-1 and J is TRBJ1-6, with D uncertain. Trimming pared 2 bases from V and 7 bases from J, leaving 15 bases between. This CDR3 is built from 16 residues. Looked up from germline, CDR1 is MGHRA and CDR2 is YSYEKL. CDR3 loop: CASSQKPPTGNSPLHF. CDR3 nucleotide sequence: TGCGCCAGCAGCCAAAAACCCCCGACGGGGAATTCACCCCTCCACTTT.

This clonotype came up a few times. The J gene is TRBJ2-1, the V gene TRBV7-2, with TRBD1 matching over 9 bases. The CDR3 totals 15 residues. CDR1 is SGHTA, CDR2 FQGNSA, per germline. The junction had 8 bases not matched to a gene; V was cut back by 4 bases and J by 7 bases. DNA for the CDR3: TGTGCCAGCAGCTCAGCCGGGACAGGGCGGAATGAGCAGTTCTTC. Its translation: CASSSAGTGRNEQFF.

This clonotype was detected a few times. The chain links TRBV6-4 to TRBJ2-2; 7 nucleotides match TRBD1. Looked up from germline, CDR1 is MRHNA and CDR2 is SNTAGT. V lost 2 bases, J lost 16 bases, and 4 bases stayed unmatched. The CDR3 runs to 11 residues. The CDR3 sequence is CASSDTTGTFF. CDR3 sequence (DNA): TGTGCCAGCAGTGACACGACAGGGACGTTTTTT.

V usage is TRBV29-1 and J usage is TRBJ2-5; D not certain. V dropped 5 bases and J dropped 3 bases, with 13 bases sitting between them. The CDR3 has 13 amino acids. Germline-derived CDR1 and CDR2 are SQVTM and ANQGSEA. The CDR3 nucleotides read TGCAGCGTTCGTTCCGGATCCAAAGAGACCCAGTACTTC. Protein sequence: CSVRSGSKETQYF.

This clonotype was picked up many times. The chain links TRBV7-9 to TRBJ2-7; TRBD1 aligns across 7 bases. The trim removed 2 bases at V and 4 bases at J, leaving 5 bases unmatched. Germline V CDR1 and CDR2: SEHNR, FQNEAQ (reference sequence). This CDR3 is built from 14 residues. The CDR3, as DNA: TGTGCCAGCAGCTTAATTTCAGGGGGTTACGAGCAGTACTTC. This sequence encodes CASSLISGGYEQYF.

CDR3 bases: TGTGCCACCAGTGAGTTTGAGGGAGTCGAGCAGTTCTTC. Translating gives CATSEFEGVEQFF. The chain recombines TRBV24-1 with TRBJ2-7, with a weak D call TRBD2 (5 bases). The DNA end lines up better with TRBJ2-1; the J call may be wrong. Germline CDR1 reads KGHDR; CDR2 reads SFDVKD. The CDR3 totals 13 residues.

The chain carries TRBV20-1 and TRBJ2-7; 9 bases are a match to TRBD1. V was clipped by 2 bases and J by 5 bases; unmatched bases: 10. Germline V gene lookup returns CDR1 DFQATT and CDR2 SNEGSKA (reference sequence). This CDR3 has 15 amino acids. CDR3 DNA: TGCAGTGCTAGACTTACCGGGACAGGGAGCCACGAGCAGTACTTC. Its translation is CSARLTGTGSHEQYF.

This chain joins TRBV4-2 and TRBJ2-7; TRBD2 matches 7 bases. The CDR3 runs to 14 residues. The V gene's germline CDR1 is LGHNA and CDR2 YNFKEQ. J gave up 4 bases and V 5 bases, and 8 bases lay outside the gene matches. The CDR3 loop reads CASSSLSGEYEQYF. As DNA, the CDR3 is TGTGCCAGCAGCTCGCTCAGCGGGGAGTACGAGCAGTACTTC.

The V call is TRBV12-3 or TRBV12-4, the J call TRBJ1-5, with D perhaps TRBD1 (5 bases). The length of the CDR3 is 14 residues. Trimming took off 3 bases at V and 7 bases at J, with 13 bases between the two ends. This CDR3 is CASSLGHGEQPQHF. In DNA form, the CDR3 reads TGTGCCAGCAGTTTGGGGCATGGAGAGCAGCCCCAGCATTTT.

This chain links TRBV6-5 with TRBJ2-1; 7 nucleotides align to TRBD1. This CDR3 region has 15 residues. The J segment lost 2 bases and the V segment lost 4 bases, leaving 5 bases of the junction unmatched. Germline loops: CDR1 MNHEY, CDR2 SVGAGI. CDR3 region: CASSSTGIAYNEQFF. CDR3 in DNA: TGTGCCAGCAGTTCGACAGGGATCGCCTACAATGAGCAGTTCTTC.

Turning to this clonotype: Being one base from a much bigger clone, this may be a read error. In DNA, the CDR3 is TGTGCCGGCTCCAGGACTAGCGGGGAGCAAGAGACCCAGTACTTC. This gives the protein CAGSRTSGEQETQYF. This rearrangement joins TRBV6-1 to TRBJ2-5; TRBD2 matches at 12 bases. The trim removed 11 bases at V and 2 bases at J, leaving 9 bases unmatched. CDR1 is MNHNS, CDR2 SASEGT, per germline. This CDR3 contains 15 residues.

The V gene is TRBV27, the J gene TRBJ1-1; 10 bases agree with TRBD1. In germline, CDR1 is MNHEY, CDR2 SMNVEV (reference sequence). This CDR3 region has 14 residues. The junction had 12 bases not matched to a gene; V was cut back by 10 bases and J by 7 bases. CDR3 nucleotide sequence: TGTGCCATCAGCCCCGGGACAGGGGCACTTGAAGCTTTCTTT. This sequence encodes CAISPGTGALEAFF.

The chain recombines TRBV5-1 with TRBJ1-2; the D gene is possibly TRBD1 (6 bases). The V end lost 0 bases, the J end lost 7 bases, and 10 bases lay between the germline ends. The CDR3 is 13 residues long. The germline gives CDR1 SGHRS, CDR2 YFSETQ. Here the CDR3 reads CASSLAGGGGYTF. CDR3 DNA: TGCGCCAGCAGCTTGGCCGGAGGGGGTGGCTACACCTTC. Using reference TRBV5-1 and TRBJ1-2 for the parts outside the CDR3, the full variable domain is KAGVTQTPRYLIKTRGQQVTLSCSPISGHRSVSWYQQTPGQGLQFLFEYFSETQRNKGNFPGRFSGRQFSNSRSEMNVSTLELGDSALYLCASSLAGGGGYTFGSGTRLTVV.

The chain links TRBV7-6 to TRBJ2-1, with a tentative D call TRBD1 (5 bases). Trimming cost V 0 bases and J 6 bases, with 9 bases left between them. The CDR3 spans 14 residues. The germline CDR1 and CDR2 sequences are SGHVS and FNYEAQ. CDR3 bases: TGTGCCAGCAGCTTAGCGTCAAGGGGCAATGAGCAGTTCTTC. It yields the protein CASSLASRGNEQFF.

The chain joins TRBV2 to TRBJ1-1, with a possible D match to TRBD1 (5 bases). Trimming left V 4 bases short and J 5 bases short, with 17 bases between. From germline, CDR1 is SNHLY and CDR2 FYNNEI. CDR3 size: 15 residues. DNA for the CDR3: TGTGCCAGCAGTGGGGGGGGTTCGACAGCAACTGAAGCTTTCTTT. This gives the protein CASSGGGSTATEAFF.

This chain's CDR3 is CASSEAGEPAPAQHF. The CDR3 nucleotides read TGTGCCAGCAGTGAAGCTGGCGAACCAGCCCCGGCCCAGCATTTT. The rearrangement uses TRBV2 and TRBJ1-5; D gene ambiguous. Germline assignment: CDR1 SNHLY and CDR2 FYNNEI. Trimming stripped 0 bases from V and 11 bases from J, with 17 bases between. This CDR3 region has 15 residues.